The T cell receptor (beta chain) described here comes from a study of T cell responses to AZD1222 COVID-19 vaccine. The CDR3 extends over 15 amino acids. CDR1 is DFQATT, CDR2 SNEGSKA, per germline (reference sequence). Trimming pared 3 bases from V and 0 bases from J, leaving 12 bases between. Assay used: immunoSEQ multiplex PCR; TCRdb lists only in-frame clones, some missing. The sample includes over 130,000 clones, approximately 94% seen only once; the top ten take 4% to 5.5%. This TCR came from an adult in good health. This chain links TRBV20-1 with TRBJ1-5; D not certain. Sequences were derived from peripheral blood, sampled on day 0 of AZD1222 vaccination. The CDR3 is CSASQSLDSNQPQHF. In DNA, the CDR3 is TGCAGTGCTAGTCAATCGTTAGATAGCAATCAGCCCCAGCATTTT.